This TCR beta chain originates from a study of radiotherapy plus CTLA-4 blockade in lung cancer. Study information: Approximately 18% of patients responded objectively, and 31% achieved disease control. Study findings and constraints: Following radiotherapy plus ipilimumab, tumor-derived TCR clones expanded in the blood. Early blood T cell clone dynamics, with interferon-beta, were reported to best predict response.

The CDR3 extends over 16 amino acids. V gave up 5 bases and J gave up 7 bases; unmatched junction bases: 14. Germline V gene lookup returns CDR1 SGHAT and CDR2 FQNNGV. Ipilimumab-mediated CTLA-4 blockade plus focal radiation was given to patients having chemo-refractory metastatic non-small-cell lung cancer. Concerning this clone: Its antigen remains unidentified.

Clones were sequenced by immunoSEQ multiplex PCR, and TCRdb holds only the in-frame ones, with some missing. Of 80,000 to 95,000 clones in the sample, 75% to 90% were seen once. The material sequenced was peripheral blood, taken from a patient treated with radiotherapy plus ipilimumab. The J gene is TRBJ1-2, the V gene TRBV11-2; 9 bases are a match to TRBD1. The receptor comes from a human donor with non-small cell lung cancer who had stable disease on radiotherapy plus ipilimumab. The CDR3 DNA follows: TGTGCCAGCAGCGCCCTCCGGGACAGGGAAAATGGTGGCTACACCTTC. It yields the protein CASSALRDRENGGYTF.